One sample yielded the 20 T cell receptor beta chains listed below, sequenced in a study of T cells after yellow fever vaccination (dated by TCRdb to the late 2010s). Library preparation employed 5' RACE. Instrument used: Illumina HiSeq 2500. TCRdb reprocessed the public reads (quality trimming at Q25 with fastp, clone calling with MiXCR) and kept in-frame beta chains. Each entry is one CDR3 protein sequence, shown with its most common DNA and genes. The sample profile shows 600,000 to 750,000 distinct CDR3 sequences; roughly an eighth of them were found once. The top ten clonotypes cover under 15% of the sample. The sample's treatment or condition label, in plain terms: live attenuated yellow fever vaccine strain. The sample was PBMCs, taken on the day of the yellow fever booster vaccination. Source of these receptors: a young man who received the YFV17D yellow fever vaccine.

This clonotype came up many times. This chain joins TRBV28 and TRBJ2-5; weak D call: TRBD2 (5 bases). The CDR3 extends over 14 amino acids. The germline CDR1 and CDR2 sequences are MDHEN and SYDVKM. The CDR3 bases are TGTGCTTCTCACCCGGCGGGTTCCTGGGAGACCCAGTACTTC. As protein: CASHPAGSWETQYF.

On this clonotype itself: A read error may account for a junction end that differs from germline. The chain joins TRBV20-1 to TRBJ2-5, with TRBD2 identical over 9 bases. The CDR3 has 16 amino acids. Germline V gene lookup returns CDR1 DFQATT and CDR2 SNEGSKA (reference sequence). CDR3 in amino acids: CCAPEAGGIHQETQYF. For the CDR3, the DNA is TGCTGTGCCCCCGAAGCGGGAGGAATCCACCAAGAGACCCAGTACTTC.

This clonotype has just a few counts. This sequence joins TRBV6-2 or TRBV6-3 and TRBJ2-2; 12 bases are shared with TRBD2. The V gene end was trimmed by 5 bases and the J gene end by 2 bases; junction bases not matched to a gene: 6. Per germline, CDR1 MNHEY and CDR2 SVGEGT. The CDR3 has 17 residues. CDR3 residues: CASSTWTSGVNTGELFF. The CDR3 bases are TGTGCCAGCAGTACCTGGACTAGCGGGGTAAACACCGGGGAGCTGTTTTTT.

This chain uses TRBV14 with TRBJ2-1, with TRBD2 identical over 8 bases. CDR1 is SGHDN, CDR2 FVKESK, per germline. The CDR3 is 13 amino acids. V lost 4 bases to trimming and J lost 15 bases; unmatched junction nucleotides: 11. In DNA form, the CDR3 reads TGTGCCAGCAGCCCGAATTTAGCGGGATTGCGGTTCTTC. This translates into CASSPNLAGLRFF.

V is TRBV12-5 and J is TRBJ2-7; 8 bases align to TRBD2. Unmatched junction bases numbered 2, after V lost 1 base and J lost 6 bases. Germline CDR1 reads LGHNT; CDR2 reads FRNRAP. The CDR3 runs 13 residues. The CDR3 is CASGLAGTSEQYF. CDR3 nucleotides: TGTGCTAGTGGTTTGGCTGGGACTAGCGAGCAGTACTTC. Complete variable domain (other parts from reference TRBV12-5 and TRBJ2-7): DARVTQTPRHKVTEMGQEVTMRCQPILGHNTVFWYRQTMMQGLELLAYFRNRAPLDDSGMPKDRFSAEMPDATLATLKIQPSEPRDSAVYFCASGLAGTSEQYFGPGTRLTVT.

This chain joins TRBV12-5 and TRBJ2-2; no firm D call. The CDR3 length is 17 residues. Germline loops: CDR1 LGHNT, CDR2 FRNRAP. Trimming removed 2 bases from V and 2 bases from J, with 15 bases in between. CDR3 region: CASGLPRTLLNTGELFF. DNA for the CDR3: TGTGCTAGTGGTTTGCCTCGGACCTTATTAAACACCGGGGAGCTGTTTTTT.

A few counts support this clonotype. The chain joins TRBV18 to TRBJ2-1; a possible D gene is TRBD2 (5 bases). Deletions cut 3 bases from V and 9 bases from J, with 15 bases between. The CDR3 runs to 14 residues. Per germline, CDR1 KGHSH and CDR2 LQKENI. In DNA, the CDR3 is TGTGCCAGCTCACCGCCCAATAGAGCGGCTGAGCAGTTCTTC. This encodes CASSPPNRAAEQFF.

The V call is TRBV7-2, the J call TRBJ2-1; the match to TRBD2 covers 8 bases. Germline trimming cut 5 bases from V and 5 bases from J; bases unmatched to any gene: 11. This CDR3 spans 16 amino acids. The germline CDR1 and CDR2 sequences are SGHTA and FQGNSA. In nucleotides, the CDR3 is TGTGCCAGCAGCGTGATGATGGGACTAGGAAACAATGAGCAGTTCTTC. It codes for CASSVMMGLGNNEQFF.

This chain joins TRBV18 and TRBJ1-2, with TRBD1 matching 9 bases. J gave up 7 bases and V 3 bases, and 6 bases lay outside the gene matches. CDR1 and CDR2 from the germline V gene are KGHSH and LQKENI. The CDR3 covers 14 residues. The CDR3 DNA reads TGTGCCAGCTCACCCGGGACAGGGCAAAGTGGCTACACCTTC. Amino acids: CASSPGTGQSGYTF. The full variable domain, in which reference TRBV18 and TRBJ1-2 provide the parts outside the CDR3, is NAGVMQNPRHLVRRRGQEARLRCSPMKGHSHVYWYRQLPEEGLKFMVYLQKENIIDESGMPKERFSAEFPKEGPSILRIQQVVRGDSAAYFCASSPGTGQSGYTFGSGTRLTVV.

The chain is built from TRBV18 and TRBJ2-3; 10 bases are shared with TRBD1. Germline CDR1 KGHSH, CDR2 LQKENI. The CDR3 extends over 17 amino acids. V lost 7 bases to trimming and J lost 6 bases; unmatched junction nucleotides: 16. The CDR3 DNA sequence: TGTGCCAGCTTCACCCTACCGGGACAGGGGCCACGGGATACGCAGTATTTT. This gives the protein CASFTLPGQGPRDTQYF.

This clonotype appeared a few times. The genes are TRBV14 and TRBJ2-5; 8 bases match TRBD2. After removal of 6 bases from V and 7 bases from J, the junction contained 10 bases not matched to a gene. Germline lookup yields CDR1 SGHDN and CDR2 FVKESK. The CDR3 runs to 14 residues. The CDR3 bases are TGTGCCAGCAGTCTTGAGAGCGGGAGCGGGACCCAGTACTTC. This codes for CASSLESGSGTQYF.

The chain carries TRBV10-2 and TRBJ2-7; 11 bases agree with TRBD2. This CDR3 has 15 residues. The trim removed 6 bases at V and 3 bases at J, leaving 7 bases unmatched. Germline CDR1 and CDR2: WSHSY and SAAADI. CDR3 loop: CASRPTSGSVYEQYF. DNA for the CDR3: TGCGCCAGCAGGCCCACTAGCGGGAGCGTCTACGAGCAGTACTTC.

This clonotype came up a few times. The rearrangement uses TRBV5-1 and TRBJ2-1, with 14 positions matching TRBD2. The germline V gene has CDR1 SGHRS and CDR2 YFSETQ. The CDR3 totals 15 residues. The ends lost 3 bases at V and 9 bases at J; junction bases unmatched: 5. The CDR3 DNA reads TGCGCCAGCAGCTCGACTAGCGGGAGGGTGGTTGAGCAGTTCTTC. Its translation is CASSSTSGRVVEQFF.

As DNA, the CDR3 is TGTGCCAGCACCTGGGGGGGGAACACTGAAGCTTTCTTT. The encoded protein is CASTWGGNTEAFF. This chain uses TRBV3-1 with TRBJ1-1, with TRBD1 as a possible D gene (5 bases). This CDR3 is built from 13 residues. The ends were cut back, 7 bases at V and 1 base at J, with 10 bases in the middle. Per the germline V gene, CDR1 is LGHDT and CDR2 is YNNKEL (reference sequence).

The chain employs TRBV5-8 and TRBJ2-3; 14 nucleotides line up with TRBD2. The ends lost 3 bases at V and 3 bases at J; junction bases unmatched: 6. Germline CDR1 SGHTS, CDR2 YDEGEE. This CDR3 contains 17 residues. Here the CDR3 reads CASSSGTSGGGTDTQYF. As DNA, the CDR3 is TGTGCCAGCAGCTCTGGGACTAGCGGGGGAGGGACAGATACGCAGTATTTT.

The V call is TRBV5-1, the J call TRBJ2-1; 10 positions match TRBD2. The CDR3 spans 14 residues. The trim removed 4 bases at V and 8 bases at J, leaving 6 bases unmatched. Germline V gene lookup returns CDR1 SGHRS and CDR2 YFSETQ. The CDR3 loop is CASSPVAGGDEQFF. In nucleotides, the CDR3 is TGCGCCAGCAGCCCTGTAGCGGGAGGTGATGAGCAGTTCTTC.

This sequence joins TRBV14 and TRBJ2-1; TRBD1 matches at 12 bases. CDR3 length equals 16 residues. Germline trimming cut 4 bases from V and 8 bases from J; bases unmatched to any gene: 9. CDR1 SGHDN and CDR2 FVKESK come from the germline V gene. CDR3 DNA: TGTGCCAGCAGCCCGCGGGACAGGGGGCCTTTGGATGAGCAGTTCTTC. It yields the protein CASSPRDRGPLDEQFF.

This clonotype showed up just a few times. The CDR3 reads CASSQDLAGYTF. The CDR3 DNA follows: TGTGCCAGCAGCCAAGATTTGGCTGGCTACACCTTC. V and J are TRBV4-2 and TRBJ1-2; no clear D. The germline V gene has CDR1 LGHNA and CDR2 YNFKEQ. CDR3 length equals 12 residues. V lost 0 bases and J 7 bases, leaving 6 bases between the germline ends.

This clonotype was picked up a small number of times. This rearrangement joins TRBV21-1 to TRBJ2-7; the table names TRBD1, a call not compared with the DNA. TRBV21-1 is marked as a pseudogene. This CDR3 is built from 12 residues. The CDR3 here is CASFPQGYEQYF. Here the CDR3 DNA reads TGTGCCAGCTTTCCCCAGGGATACGAGCAGTACTTC.

This clonotype was observed a handful of times. This chain joins TRBV12-3 or TRBV12-4 and TRBJ1-1, with TRBD1 matching over 8 bases. Trimming took 2 bases from V and 13 from J; bases not matched to a gene: 3. This CDR3 has 11 amino acids. Here the CDR3 DNA reads TGTGCCAGCAGTTTATACAGGGGGGGTTTCTTT. Amino acid sequence: CASSLYRGGFF.